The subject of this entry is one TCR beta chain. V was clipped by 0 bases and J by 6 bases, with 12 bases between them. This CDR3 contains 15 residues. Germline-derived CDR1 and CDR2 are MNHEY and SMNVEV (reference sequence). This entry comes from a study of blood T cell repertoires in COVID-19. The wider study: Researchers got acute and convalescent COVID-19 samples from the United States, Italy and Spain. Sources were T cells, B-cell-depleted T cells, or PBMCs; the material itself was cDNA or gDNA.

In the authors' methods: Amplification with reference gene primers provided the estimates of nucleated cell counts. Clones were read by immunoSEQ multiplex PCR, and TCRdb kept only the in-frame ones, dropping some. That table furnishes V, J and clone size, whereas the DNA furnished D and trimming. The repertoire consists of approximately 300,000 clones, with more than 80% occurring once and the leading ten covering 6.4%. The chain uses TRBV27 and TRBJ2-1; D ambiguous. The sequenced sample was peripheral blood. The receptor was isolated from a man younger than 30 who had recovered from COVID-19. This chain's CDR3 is CASSLSSNHANEQFF. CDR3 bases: TGTGCCAGCAGTTTATCGAGTAACCACGCCAATGAGCAGTTCTTC.